This TCR beta chain was captured in a study of OX40 agonist ivuxolimab in advanced cancers. About the study: Earlier anti-PD-1, anti-PD-L1 or anti-CTLA-4 therapy was permitted; 35% to 50% had received some.

The V gene's germline CDR1 is SGDLS and CDR2 YYNGEE. This CDR3 spans 14 amino acids. Between the trimmed V and J ends, which lost 0 bases and 6 bases, there was a span of 11 bases. For this clone: The antigen is unknown.

The study's findings and limits: Clonal expansion among partial responders at 0.1-3.0 mg/kg ranked near the lowest. Mean expanded clone counts were higher in CD8+ than CD4+ T cells. The antigens recognized by the expanded peripheral T cells, that is their antigen specificity, were not determined.

Only in-frame clones appear in the TCRdb table, and some are missing; sequencing was by immunoSEQ multiplex PCR. This sample carries about 80,000 clones, nearly 95% of them seen once, and the ten largest clones take 9.5% to 11%. The starting material was CD4+ or CD8+ T cells sorted from blood, obtained in a trial of the OX40 agonist ivuxolimab. The chain joins TRBV9 to TRBJ2-3; either TRBD1 or TRBD2 may supply D (6 bases each). This receptor was taken from an adult with an advanced solid tumor such as melanoma, head and neck, liver or kidney cancer. CDR3: CASSVGRGGDTQYF. CDR3 DNA: TGTGCCAGCAGCGTAGGCAGGGGAGGTGATACGCAGTATTTT. Full variable domain (remainder filled in from reference TRBV9 and TRBJ2-3): DSGVTQTPKHLITATGQRVTLRCSPRSGDLSVYWYQQSLDQGLQFLIQYYNGEERAKGNILERFSAQQFPDLHSELNLSSLELGDSALYFCASSVGRGGDTQYFGPGTRLTVL.